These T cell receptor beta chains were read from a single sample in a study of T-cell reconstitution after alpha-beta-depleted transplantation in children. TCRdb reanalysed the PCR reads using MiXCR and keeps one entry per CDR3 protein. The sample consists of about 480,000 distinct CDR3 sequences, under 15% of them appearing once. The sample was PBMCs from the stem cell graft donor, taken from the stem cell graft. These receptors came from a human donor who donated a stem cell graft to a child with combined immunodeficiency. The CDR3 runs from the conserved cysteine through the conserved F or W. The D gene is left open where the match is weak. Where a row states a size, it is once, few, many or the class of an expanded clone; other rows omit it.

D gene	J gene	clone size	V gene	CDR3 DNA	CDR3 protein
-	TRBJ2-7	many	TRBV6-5	TGTGCCAGCTGCCTCGGACAGCCCTACGAGCAGTACTTC	CASCLGQPYEQYF
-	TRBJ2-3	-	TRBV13	TGTGCCAGCAGCTCGGGACAGGACTCTAGCGGATATAGCACAGATACGCAGTATTTT	CASSSGQDSSGYSTDTQYF
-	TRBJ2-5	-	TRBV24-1	TGTGCCACCAGTGCAGTTGACAGCGCGGAGACCCAGTACTTC	CATSAVDSAETQYF
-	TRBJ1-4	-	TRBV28	TGTGCCAGCTCGGTGAGGGGCCTCGACGAAAAACTGTTTTTT	CASSVRGLDEKLFF
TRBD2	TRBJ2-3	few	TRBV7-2	TGTGCCAGCAGCTTCACTAGCGCGGGCACAGATACGCAGTATTTT	CASSFTSAGTDTQYF
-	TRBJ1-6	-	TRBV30	TGTGCCTGGCGCCACTGGGCCGTAAATTCACCCCTCCACTTT	CAWRHWAVNSPLHF
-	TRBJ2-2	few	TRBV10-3	TGTGCCATCAGTGAGGGGGACACCGGGGAGCTGTTTTTT	CAISEGDTGELFF
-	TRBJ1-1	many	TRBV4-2	TGTGCCAGCAGCCTCGAGACAGGTCAAGGGGGAGCTTTCTTT	CASSLETGQGGAFF
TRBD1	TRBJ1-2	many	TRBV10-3	TGTGCCATCAGTCCTAGGGGGCCCTTCTATGGCTACACCTTC	CAISPRGPFYGYTF
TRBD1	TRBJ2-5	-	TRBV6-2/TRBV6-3	TGTGCCAGCAGTTACGGATCGGGACAGCAAGAGACCCAGTACTTC	CASSYGSGQQETQYF
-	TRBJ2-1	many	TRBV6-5	TGTGCCAGCAGTTATGACCGGGACTCACCAAATGAGCAGTTCTTC	CASSYDRDSPNEQFF
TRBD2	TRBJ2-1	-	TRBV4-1	TGCGCCAGCAGCCAAGGCGGCCTAGCGGGAGTAGGTGAGCAGTTCTTC	CASSQGGLAGVGEQFF
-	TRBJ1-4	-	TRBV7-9	TGTGCCAGCAGCTTTCTGGGGGCCCAACTGTTTTTT	CASSFLGAQLFF
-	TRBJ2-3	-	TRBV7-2	TGTGCCAGCAGCTCCCGATATACGCAGTATTTT	CASSSRYTQYF
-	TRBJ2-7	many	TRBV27	TGTGCCAGCGCCGGAGGGGACAAAACCTACGAGCAGTACTTC	CASAGGDKTYEQYF
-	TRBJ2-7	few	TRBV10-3	TGTGCCATCAGTGTCTATTCTAATAGCTCCTACGAGCAGTACTTC	CAISVYSNSSYEQYF
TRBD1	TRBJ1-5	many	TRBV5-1	TGCGCCAGCAGCACTGGACAGGCCGATCAGCCCCAGCATTTT	CASSTGQADQPQHF
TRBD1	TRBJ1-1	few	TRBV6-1	TGTGCCAGCAGTCGCGGGACAGGTCAGGGAAACACTGAAGCTTTCTTT	CASSRGTGQGNTEAFF
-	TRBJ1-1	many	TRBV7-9	TGTGCCAGCAGCTGGCAAGTTAAGAACACTGAAGCTTTCTTT	CASSWQVKNTEAFF
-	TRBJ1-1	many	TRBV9	TGTGCCAGCAGCGCACAGGCGCGAGACACTGAAGCTTTCTTT	CASSAQARDTEAFF
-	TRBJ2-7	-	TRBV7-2	TGTGCCAGCAGCTTAGATCTCGGCTCCTACGAGCAGTACTTC	CASSLDLGSYEQYF
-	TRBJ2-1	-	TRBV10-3	TGTGCCACCCAGGAGGGGGCCTATGAGCAGTTCTTC	CATQEGAYEQFF
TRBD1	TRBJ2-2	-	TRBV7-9	TGTGCCAGCAGCCCGACGAGACAGGGGGCTACCGGGGAGCTGTTTTTT	CASSPTRQGATGELFF
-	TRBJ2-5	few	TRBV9	TGTGCCAGCAGCGTAGGGGGCAAGAAAGAGACCCAGTACTTC	CASSVGGKKETQYF
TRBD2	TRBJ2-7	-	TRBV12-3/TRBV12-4	TGTGCCAGCACCCCCGGGACTAGCGGGGGGGAGCAGTACTTC	CASTPGTSGGEQYF
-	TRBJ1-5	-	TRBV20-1	TGCAGTGCTAGAAGTCGCTCCAATCAGCCCCAGCATTTT	CSARSRSNQPQHF
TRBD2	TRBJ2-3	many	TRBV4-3	TGCGCCAGCAGCCAAGCACCTCTAAGGGGAGGGCTAGCGGAAACAACGCAGTATTTT	CASSQAPLRGGLAETTQYF
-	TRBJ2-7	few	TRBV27	TGTGCCAGCAGTTCACGGATGACTAGTGAGTACGAGCAGTACTTC	CASSSRMTSEYEQYF
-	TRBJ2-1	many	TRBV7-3	TGTGCCAGCAGCCCAGGACAAACAGTGGGTGAGCAGTTCTTC	CASSPGQTVGEQFF
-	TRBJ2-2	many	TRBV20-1	TGCAGTGCTAGAGAACGAACAGGGTTGGAGGAGCTGTTTTTT	CSARERTGLEELFF
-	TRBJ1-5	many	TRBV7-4	TGTGCCAGCAGCTTATCGAGTCCGGGGCCCAGCGGCAATCAGCCCCAGCATTTT	CASSLSSPGPSGNQPQHF
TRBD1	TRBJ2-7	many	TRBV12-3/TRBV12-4	TGTGCCAGCAGACCCCCGGACAGGGCCTACGAGCAGTACTTC	CASRPPDRAYEQYF
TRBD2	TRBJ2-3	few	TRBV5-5	TGTGCCAGCAGCCGAACGGGCGGGGGGGCCGCAGATACGCAGTATTTT	CASSRTGGGAADTQYF
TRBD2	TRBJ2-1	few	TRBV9	TGTGCCAGCAGCGCCCCAGCGGGACTCTCCTACAATGAGCAGTTCTTC	CASSAPAGLSYNEQFF
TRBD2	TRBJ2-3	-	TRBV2	TGTGCCAGCAGCGAGGGAGGGGGCACAGATACGCAGTATTTT	CASSEGGGTDTQYF
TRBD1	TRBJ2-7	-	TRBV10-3	TGTGCCATCAGAGAGACAGGGGCCTACGAGCAGTACTTC	CAIRETGAYEQYF
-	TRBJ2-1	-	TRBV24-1	TGTGCCACCAGTGATTTTGAGGGTTCCTACAATGAGCAGTTCTTC	CATSDFEGSYNEQFF
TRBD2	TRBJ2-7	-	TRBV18	TGTGCCAGCTCACCTAAGCGCGGGAGCTCCTACGAGCAGTACTTC	CASSPKRGSSYEQYF
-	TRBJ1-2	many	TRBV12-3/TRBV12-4	TGTGCCAGCAGTCCTCGACCAGGGGTAGGAGGCTACACCTTC	CASSPRPGVGGYTF
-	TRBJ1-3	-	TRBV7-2	TGTGCCAGCAGCCCAAAGGTGGGGGCGCCGACTGGAAACACCATATATTTT	CASSPKVGAPTGNTIYF
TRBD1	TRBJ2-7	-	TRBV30	TGTGCCTGGAGGGGACAGGGGGTGTACGAGCAGTACTTC	CAWRGQGVYEQYF
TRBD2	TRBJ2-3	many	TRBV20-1	TGCAGTGCTCCCCCCCCGGTAGCGGGAGATGGGACGCAGTATTTT	CSAPPPVAGDGTQYF
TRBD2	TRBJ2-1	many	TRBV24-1	TGTGCCACCAGTGAACCCGGGACTAGCGCGTACAATGAGCAGTTCTTC	CATSEPGTSAYNEQFF
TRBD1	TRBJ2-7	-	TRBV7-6	TGTGCCAGCAGCAACGACAGGGTCGAGCAGTACTTC	CASSNDRVEQYF
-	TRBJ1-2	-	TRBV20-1	TGCAGTGCTAGTACAGCGGCAGGCACTTATGGCTACACCTTC	CSASTAAGTYGYTF
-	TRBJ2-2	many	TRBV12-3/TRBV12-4	TGTGCCAGCAGTTTACTGGCCACCGGGGAGCTGTTTTTT	CASSLLATGELFF
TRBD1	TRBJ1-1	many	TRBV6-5	TGTGCCAGCAGTTACAGACAGGGGCTACTGAACACTGAAGCTTTCTTT	CASSYRQGLLNTEAFF
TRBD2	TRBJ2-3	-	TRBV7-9	TGTGCCAGCAGCCCCGCTAGCGGGAGTTATTTCGATACGCAGTATTTT	CASSPASGSYFDTQYF
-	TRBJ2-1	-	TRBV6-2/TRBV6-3	TGTGCCAGCAGTTACTCCCGCGCTGGTGAGCAGTTCTTC	CASSYSRAGEQFF
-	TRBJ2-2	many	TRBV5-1	TGCGCCAGCAGCTTGGGGGACGCCCACACCGGGGAGCTGTTTTTT	CASSLGDAHTGELFF